The 29 T cell receptor beta chains below come from one sample, sequenced in a study of cytomegalovirus exposure and HLA in healthy donors. Primers: 60 Vbeta forward and 13 Jbeta reverse. Sequencing was performed with immunoSEQ multiplex PCR; in TCRdb, only in-frame clones are kept and a portion is missing. The sample holds some 200,000 clones, approximately 84% seen once. The sample comprised PBMCs. The origin of the receptors is a woman in her fifties or sixties in good health and CMV-seropositive.

The J gene is TRBJ2-7, the V gene TRBV7-5; the table's D call TRBD1 went unverified against the DNA. TRBV7-5 is annotated as a pseudogene. The CDR3 is made up of 16 amino acids. CDR3 protein: CARSLGALGRNYEQYF. In DNA, the CDR3 is TGTGCCAGAAGCTTAGGAGCGCTGGGGCGGAACTACGAGCAGTACTTC.

CDR3 DNA: TGTGCCAGCAGCCCCCTGAGCTCCTACAATGAGCAGTTCTTC. Protein product: CASSPLSSYNEQFF. The V call is TRBV14, the J call TRBJ2-1; no definite D call. V was trimmed by 4 bases and J by 0 bases, leaving 7 bases between them. From germline, CDR1 is SGHDN and CDR2 FVKESK. The CDR3 runs 14 residues.

The V gene is TRBV10-3, the J gene TRBJ2-5; 10 nucleotides agree with TRBD2. Germline V gives CDR1 ENHRY, CDR2 SYGVKD. V shed 3 bases, J shed 1 base, and the junction held 5 bases outside the gene matches. The CDR3 has 16 residues. The CDR3 bases are TGTGCCATCAGTGACGGATGGACTAGCGGCCAAGAGACCCAGTACTTC. It yields the protein CAISDGWTSGQETQYF.

This clone was recorded a few times. The chain carries TRBV5-4 and TRBJ1-1, with D tentatively TRBD1 (5 bases). Trimming left V 4 bases short and J 1 base short, with 11 bases between. The CDR3 is 14 amino acids. Germline V gene sequence: CDR1 SGHNT, CDR2 YYREEE (reference sequence). The CDR3 is CASSKGTGNTEAFF. The CDR3 region has the DNA TGTGCCAGCAGCAAGGGGACTGGGAACACTGAAGCTTTCTTT.

The V call is TRBV5-6, the J call TRBJ1-2; 10 bases match TRBD1. The CDR3 is 17 residues long. The junction had 17 bases not matched to a gene; V was cut back by 5 bases and J by 7 bases. Germline CDR1 reads SGHDT; CDR2 reads YYEEEE. The CDR3 nucleotides read TGTGCCAGCAGTAGGACAGGGGGGGGACCGACTGGGGGTGGCTACACCTTC. Protein product: CASSRTGGGPTGGGYTF.

The rearrangement joins TRBV6-5 to TRBJ2-6; TRBD1 is a possible D gene (6 bases). Germline CDR1 and CDR2: MNHEY and SVGAGI. This CDR3 is 14 amino acids long. V lost 7 bases and J lost 2, with 9 bases in between. CDR3 region: CASKQGPGANVLTF. In DNA form, the CDR3 reads TGTGCCAGCAAGCAGGGGCCTGGGGCCAACGTCCTGACTTTC.

The chain carries TRBV28 and TRBJ2-5; TRBD1 matches at 9 bases. The better agreement between TRBJ2-7 and the DNA end casts doubt on the J call. The CDR3 is 19 amino acids. CDR1 MDHEN and CDR2 SYDVKM come from the germline V gene. The CDR3 nucleotides read TGTGCCAGCAGTGGCCCGGGACAGGGATCTGGCGCCTTCTCCTACGAGCAGTACTTC. Amino acid sequence: CASSGPGQGSGAFSYEQYF.

The V call is TRBV7-2, the J call TRBJ2-7; 8 nucleotides agree with TRBD2. Germline CDR1 SGHTA, CDR2 FQGNSA. The CDR3 runs to 15 residues. After removal of 7 bases from V and 3 bases from J, the junction contained 11 bases not matched to a gene. This chain's CDR3 is CASTPFSGVGYEQYF. The CDR3 DNA sequence: TGTGCCAGCACCCCGTTTAGCGGGGTCGGCTACGAGCAGTACTTC.

This clone has a handful of counts. The rearrangement links TRBV6-5 to TRBJ1-5, with D tentatively TRBD1 (5 bases). Deletions cut 9 bases from V and 3 bases from J, with 12 bases between. Germline V lookup: CDR1 MNHEY, CDR2 SVGAGI. CDR3 length: 13 residues. The DNA of the CDR3 is TGTGCCAGTCACCGGGGGGACAATCAGCCCCAGCATTTT. Translating it yields CASHRGDNQPQHF.

V and J are TRBV6-1 and TRBJ2-5, with TRBD2 as a possible D gene (5 bases). The closer fit of TRBJ2-7 to the DNA end suggests the J call may be wrong. The CDR3 sequence is 12 residues long. Germline CDR1 is MNHNS and CDR2 is SASEGT. Written as DNA, the CDR3 is TGTGCCAGTAGGACTTTTACCTACGAGCAGTACTTC. Protein: CASRTFTYEQYF.

The chain has TRBV2 and TRBJ2-7; TRBD1 might be the D (6 bases). Trimming left V 2 bases short and J 2 bases short, with 13 bases between. The CDR3 extends over 15 amino acids. Germline loops: CDR1 SNHLY, CDR2 FYNNEI. The CDR3 here is CASSERGTPTYEQYF. The CDR3 nucleotides are TGTGCCAGCAGTGAAAGGGGGACACCTACCTACGAGCAGTACTTC.

The chain is built from TRBV9 and TRBJ1-3; D gene ambiguous. This CDR3 has 17 residues. V was pared by 0 bases and J by 0 bases, with 13 bases between. Germline V gives CDR1 SGDLS, CDR2 YYNGEE. CDR3 DNA: TGTGCCAGCAGCGTAGCTCCCGGGGAGAGCTCTGGAAACACCATATATTTT. This translates into CASSVAPGESSGNTIYF.

The chain links TRBV5-4 to TRBJ1-2; perhaps TRBD1 as D (6 bases). Between the trimmed V and J ends, which lost 4 bases and 4 bases, there was a span of 14 bases. Germline CDR1 SGHNT, CDR2 YYREEE (reference sequence). The CDR3 covers 14 residues. DNA of the CDR3: TGTGCCAGCAGCGTTAGCGGGGGCCCCTATGGCTACACCTTC. It translates to CASSVSGGPYGYTF.

About this clone itself: The junction does not match germline at one end; this may be a read error. This sequence joins TRBV7-9 and TRBJ2-1; 8 nucleotides line up with TRBD1. The germline V gene has CDR1 SEHNR and CDR2 FQNEAQ (reference sequence). The CDR3 runs to 16 residues. In nucleotides, the CDR3 is TGTTCCAGTTCTACATTACAGGGGGTTTCCTACAATGAGCAGTTCTTC. Translated: CSSSTLQGVSYNEQFF.

J is TRBJ2-1 and V is TRBV7-9, with 10 bases aligning to TRBD2. CDR1 is SEHNR, CDR2 FQNEAQ, per germline (reference sequence). J gave up 7 bases and V 8 bases, and 14 bases lay outside the gene matches. The CDR3 has 16 residues. The CDR3, as DNA: TGTGCCAGCTGTAAAGAGCTAGCGGGGGAAAGAAATGAGCAGTTCTTC. Its translation: CASCKELAGERNEQFF.

The chain joins TRBV5-5 to TRBJ1-1, with TRBD1 identical over 8 bases. The CDR3 contains 17 residues. Trimming removed 4 bases from V and 5 bases from J; junction bases left unmatched: 16. CDR1 SGHKS and CDR2 YYEKEE come from the germline V gene (reference sequence). CDR3 sequence: CASSGSTSRGRGTEAFF. The CDR3 bases are TGTGCCAGCAGCGGATCTACTTCCAGGGGGCGCGGGACTGAAGCTTTCTTT.

The rearrangement joins TRBV18 to TRBJ2-7; TRBD1 matches 7 bases. V lost 0 bases and J lost 3; bases outside the gene matches: 2. This CDR3 has 14 residues. In germline, CDR1 is KGHSH, CDR2 LQKENI. The chain's CDR3 is CASSPPDRVYEQYF. The CDR3 DNA is TGTGCCAGCTCACCACCTGACAGGGTCTACGAGCAGTACTTC.

The V and J genes are TRBV14 and TRBJ1-2, with D unresolved. With 0 bases removed from V and 5 bases from J, the gap between germline ends came to 13 bases. Looked up from germline, CDR1 is SGHDN and CDR2 is FVKESK. This CDR3 region has 15 residues. The CDR3 reads CASSQEDFLGYGYTF. The CDR3 nucleotides read TGTGCCAGCAGCCAAGAAGACTTCCTTGGGTATGGCTACACCTTC.

This chain connects TRBV18 to TRBJ1-2, with D maybe TRBD1 (6 bases). The CDR3 loop spans 15 amino acids. Trimming left V 2 bases short and J 3 bases short, with 13 bases between. Looked up from germline, CDR1 is KGHSH and CDR2 is LQKENI. The chain's CDR3 is CASSPSSDRDYGYTF. Here the CDR3 DNA reads TGTGCCAGCTCACCATCGTCGGACAGAGACTATGGCTACACCTTC. Full variable domain (outside the CDR3, taken from reference TRBV18 and TRBJ1-2): NAGVMQNPRHLVRRRGQEARLRCSPMKGHSHVYWYRQLPEEGLKFMVYLQKENIIDESGMPKERFSAEFPKEGPSILRIQQVVRGDSAAYFCASSPSSDRDYGYTFGSGTRLTVV.

V and J are TRBV6-6 and TRBJ2-4; tentative D call: TRBD2 (5 bases). Trimming stripped 6 bases from V and 0 bases from J, with 9 bases between. This CDR3 is built from 14 residues. The germline V gene encodes CDR1 MNHNY and CDR2 SVGAGI (reference sequence). The CDR3 loop reads CASSGDLAKNIQYF. The CDR3 DNA is TGTGCCAGCAGCGGGGATCTAGCCAAAAACATTCAGTACTTC.

V and J are TRBV5-4 and TRBJ2-7; a possible D gene is TRBD1 (6 bases). Germline CDR1 reads SGHNT; CDR2 reads YYREEE (reference sequence). The CDR3 length is 14 residues. Trimming left V 1 base short and J 3 bases short, with 11 bases between. The CDR3 DNA reads as TGTGCCAGCAGCTTGTCTGGGGGCCTCTACGAGCAGTACTTC. Translating it yields CASSLSGGLYEQYF.

The chain joins TRBV11-2 to TRBJ2-5; 9 bases match TRBD2. V gave up 5 bases and J gave up 5 bases; unmatched junction bases: 9. Germline V CDR1 and CDR2: SGHAT, FQNNGV. This CDR3 has 15 amino acids. CDR3 sequence reads: CASSPLAGGQETQYF. The CDR3 nucleotides are TGTGCCAGCAGCCCGTTGGCGGGGGGGCAGGAGACCCAGTACTTC.

As regards this clone: Sequence at one end of the junction differs from germline and may be a read error. The chain is built from TRBV30 and TRBJ2-1, with TRBD1 matching over 8 bases. From germline, CDR1 is GTSNPN and CDR2 SVGIG (reference sequence). The CDR3 extends over 14 amino acids. The CDR3 is CAWSRTGPNNGQFF. In DNA form, the CDR3 reads TGTGCCTGGAGCCGGACAGGGCCTAACAATGGGCAGTTCTTC.

This chain joins TRBV28 and TRBJ2-3; 8 bases align to TRBD1. This CDR3 comprises 16 residues. Trimming removed 4 bases from V and 0 bases from J; junction bases left unmatched: 6. Germline V gives CDR1 MDHEN, CDR2 SYDVKM. CDR3 sequence: CASSSRTGTSTDTQYF. The CDR3 coding sequence is TGTGCCAGCAGTTCAAGGACAGGGACTAGCACAGATACGCAGTATTTT.

CDR3 DNA: TGCGCCAGCAGCCTAGCGGGGAAGACCACAGATACGCAGTATTTT. Protein: CASSLAGKTTDTQYF. The rearrangement links TRBV5-1 to TRBJ2-3, with TRBD2 identical over 9 bases. The CDR3 covers 15 residues. Germline lookup yields CDR1 SGHRS and CDR2 YFSETQ. V trimming: 4 bases; J trimming: 2 bases; junction bases outside the gene matches: 5.

The chain links TRBV7-2 to TRBJ1-2; D is uncertain. V gave up 5 bases and J gave up 4 bases, with 17 bases separating them. Germline V gene lookup returns CDR1 SGHTA and CDR2 FQGNSA. There are 15 residues in the CDR3. This CDR3 is CASSLGGWAGYGYTF. For the CDR3, the DNA is TGTGCCAGCAGCCTGGGAGGGTGGGCAGGCTATGGCTACACCTTC.

The V gene is TRBV11-2, the J gene TRBJ2-1; 8 bases align to TRBD1. This CDR3 contains 14 residues. V lost 3 bases to trimming and J lost 8 bases; unmatched junction nucleotides: 6. Germline CDR1 SGHAT, CDR2 FQNNGV. The DNA of the CDR3 is TGTGCCAGCAGCTTCGGGACAGGCCCCTATGAGCAGTTCTTC. Translation gives CASSFGTGPYEQFF.

This clone was detected once. This sequence joins TRBV5-8 and TRBJ2-7; 8 bases match TRBD2. Germline CDR1 reads SGHTS; CDR2 reads YDEGEE. This CDR3 spans 14 amino acids. After removal of 4 bases from V and 1 base from J, the junction contained 4 bases not matched to a gene. The CDR3 protein is CASSKQRGSYEQYF. The DNA of the CDR3 is TGTGCCAGCAGCAAACAGCGGGGGTCCTACGAGCAGTACTTC.

V gene TRBV11-2 combines with J gene TRBJ2-5; 10 nucleotides agree with TRBD2. V lost 1 base to trimming and J lost 5 bases; unmatched junction nucleotides: 7. The CDR3 length is 16 residues. CDR1 is SGHAT and CDR2 is FQNNGV in the germline V gene. The CDR3 is CASSLAPAGGPETQYF. DNA of the CDR3: TGTGCCAGCAGCTTAGCCCCAGCGGGGGGGCCGGAGACCCAGTACTTC.